This TCR beta chain emerged from a study of cytomegalovirus exposure and HLA in healthy donors. The protocol was immunoSEQ multiplex PCR, while the TCRdb copy is restricted to in-frame clones and leaves out a portion. The data contain fewer than 200,000 clones, approximately 86% of them singletons. Remarks on this clone: The antigen remains undetermined.

Per germline, CDR1 KGHSH and CDR2 LQKENI. CDR3 length equals 13 residues. J was trimmed by 8 bases and V by 4 bases; bases with no gene match: 3. Study-wide results and caveats: For cytomegalovirus status, the classifier reportedly gave diagnoses with high specificity and sensitivity. Most TCR sequences were seen very rarely across donors, but some public TCRs occurred in many. The tendency of first-cohort TCR clusters to co-occur in the roughly 110 validation repertoires was identified by a subsequent analysis.

This TCR came from a woman aged 18-29 years in good health and CMV-seronegative. Sequencing was carried out using PBMCs. This chain links TRBV18 with TRBJ1-1, with 11 bases that match TRBD1. CDR3 sequence reads: CASSLGQGEEAFF. In nucleotides, the CDR3 is TGTGCCAGCTCACTGGGACAGGGGGAAGAAGCTTTCTTT.